These T cell receptor beta chains were read from a single sample in a study of blood T cell repertoires in COVID-19. Sequenced by immunoSEQ multiplex PCR; TCRdb stores in-frame clones only, minus some. The sample includes 90,000 to 120,000 clones, almost 85% of them seen just once. Specimen: peripheral blood. These receptors were collected from a human donor in a cohort sampled during active COVID-19. Both conserved end residues are trimmed from each CDR3.

J gene: TRBJ1-4
V gene: TRBV7-9
CDR3 protein: ASSTVSGFNEKLF

J gene: TRBJ1-2
V gene: TRBV19
CDR3 protein: ASLQGDYGYT

J gene: TRBJ2-7
V gene: TRBV6-6
CDR3 protein: ASSRGLAAIPTYEQY

J gene: TRBJ1-2
V gene: TRBV28
CDR3 protein: ASSLIQGRYGYT

J gene: TRBJ2-1
V gene: TRBV28
CDR3 protein: ATGGGNNEQF

J gene: TRBJ2-1
V gene: TRBV29-1
CDR3 protein: SVASGGGRFEQF

J gene: TRBJ1-3
V gene: TRBV11-2
CDR3 protein: ASSLEGSSGNTIY

J gene: TRBJ1-2
V gene: TRBV2
CDR3 protein: ASSPEQGIYGYT

J gene: TRBJ2-2
V gene: TRBV27
CDR3 protein: ASRASGTGELF

J gene: TRBJ2-3
V gene: TRBV28
CDR3 protein: ASSLGGEPADTQY

J gene: TRBJ2-2
V gene: TRBV6-2/TRBV6-3
CDR3 protein: ASSTPRLAGVTGELF

J gene: TRBJ1-1
V gene: TRBV25-1
CDR3 protein: ASSLESNTEAF

J gene: TRBJ2-4
V gene: TRBV19
CDR3 protein: ASSMPFGGRDKNIQY

J gene: TRBJ1-6
V gene: TRBV7-9
CDR3 protein: ASSLSGGNSPLH

J gene: TRBJ2-1
V gene: TRBV24-1
CDR3 protein: ATSDLARENEQF

J gene: TRBJ1-1
V gene: TRBV5-1
CDR3 protein: ASSFRGSTEAF

J gene: TRBJ2-5
V gene: TRBV5-4
CDR3 protein: ASSLARGIQETQY

J gene: TRBJ1-1
V gene: TRBV5-4
CDR3 protein: ASSLAVPNTEAF

J gene: TRBJ2-3
V gene: TRBV20-1
CDR3 protein: SASDRLAGVTDTQY

J gene: TRBJ2-2
V gene: TRBV7-7
CDR3 protein: ASSSGQHPNTGELF

J gene: TRBJ1-1
V gene: TRBV2
CDR3 protein: ASSARTSQAEAF

J gene: TRBJ2-1
V gene: TRBV11-2
CDR3 protein: ASSLDRPSNEQF